This T cell receptor beta chain was recovered during a study of cytomegalovirus exposure and HLA in healthy donors. General study findings and limits: Later work found that TCR association rates differed between HLA loci; DRB1 had the most and HLA-C the fewest. Several of the most significant clusters were apparently associated with common viral pathogens in a later analysis. Per a prior analysis, the majority of TCR beta V segments were productive roughly 87% or roughly 30% of the time. It was shown in a later analysis that HLA-associated TCR beta chains were more clonally expanded than other, equally common chains.

Of note for this clone: Its antigen is not known.

The V end was cut by 2 bases, the J end by 4 bases, with 9 bases between. Germline V gene lookup returns CDR1 SGHRS and CDR2 YFSETQ. The CDR3 contains 13 residues. It was with 60 Vbeta and 13 Jbeta primers that the PCR ran. Profiled with immunoSEQ multiplex PCR; TCRdb holds only in-frame clones, not every one. The data contain 140,000 to 150,000 clones, about 71% of them singletons. The sequencing input was PBMCs. The sequence derives from a woman aged 55-69 years in good health and CMV-seropositive. The gene calls are TRBV5-1 and TRBJ1-2, with D unclear. The DNA of the CDR3 is TGCGCCAGCAGCTTACCAGGCCCCTATGGCTACACCTTC. Encoded protein: CASSLPGPYGYTF.